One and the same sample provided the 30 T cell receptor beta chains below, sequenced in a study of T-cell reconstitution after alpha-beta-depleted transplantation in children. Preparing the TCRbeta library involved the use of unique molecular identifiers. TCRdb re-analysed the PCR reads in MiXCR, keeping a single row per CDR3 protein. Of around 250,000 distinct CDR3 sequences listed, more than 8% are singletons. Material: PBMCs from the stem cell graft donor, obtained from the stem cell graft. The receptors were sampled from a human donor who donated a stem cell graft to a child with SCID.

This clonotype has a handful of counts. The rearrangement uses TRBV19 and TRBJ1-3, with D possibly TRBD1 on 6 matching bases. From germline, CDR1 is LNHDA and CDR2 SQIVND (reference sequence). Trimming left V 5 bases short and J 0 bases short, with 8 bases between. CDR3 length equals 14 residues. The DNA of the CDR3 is TGTGCCAGTAGTGGACAGTTCTCTGGAAACACCATATATTTT. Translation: CASSGQFSGNTIYF.

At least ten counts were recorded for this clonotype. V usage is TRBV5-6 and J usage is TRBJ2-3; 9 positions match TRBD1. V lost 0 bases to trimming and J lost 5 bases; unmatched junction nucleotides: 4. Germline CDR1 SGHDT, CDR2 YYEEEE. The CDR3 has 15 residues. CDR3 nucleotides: TGTGCCAGCAGCTTGGGGGACAGGGAGAAAGATACGCAGTATTTT. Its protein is CASSLGDREKDTQYF.

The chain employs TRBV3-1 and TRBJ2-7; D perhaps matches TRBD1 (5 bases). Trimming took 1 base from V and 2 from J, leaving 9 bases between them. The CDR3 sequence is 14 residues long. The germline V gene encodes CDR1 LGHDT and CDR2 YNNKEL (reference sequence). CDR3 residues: CASSQGQLPYEQYF. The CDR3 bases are TGTGCCAGCAGCCAAGGACAGTTACCCTACGAGCAGTACTTC.

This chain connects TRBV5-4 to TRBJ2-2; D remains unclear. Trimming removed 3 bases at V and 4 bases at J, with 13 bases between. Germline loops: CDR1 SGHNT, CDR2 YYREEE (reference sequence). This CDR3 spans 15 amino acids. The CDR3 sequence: CASSYSRLATGELFF. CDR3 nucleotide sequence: TGTGCCAGCAGCTATAGTAGGCTTGCCACCGGGGAGCTGTTTTTT.

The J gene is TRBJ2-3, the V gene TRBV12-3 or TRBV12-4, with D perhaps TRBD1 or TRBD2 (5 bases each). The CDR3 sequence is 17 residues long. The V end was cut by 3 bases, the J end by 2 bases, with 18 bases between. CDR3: CASSFRGGGAPTDTQYF. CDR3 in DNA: TGTGCCAGCAGTTTTAGGGGTGGGGGAGCACCCACAGATACGCAGTATTTT.

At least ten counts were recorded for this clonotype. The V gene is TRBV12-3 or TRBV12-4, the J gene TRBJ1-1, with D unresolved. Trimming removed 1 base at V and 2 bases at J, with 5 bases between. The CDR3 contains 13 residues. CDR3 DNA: TGTGCCAGCAGTTTAGGGAGTAACACTGAAGCTTTCTTT. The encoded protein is CASSLGSNTEAFF.

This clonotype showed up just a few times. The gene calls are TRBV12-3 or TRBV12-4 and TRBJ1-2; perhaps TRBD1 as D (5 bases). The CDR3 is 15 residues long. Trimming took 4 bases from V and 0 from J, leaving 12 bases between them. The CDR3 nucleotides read TGTGCCAGCAGTTATCCGGGACGGACTAACTATGGCTACACCTTC. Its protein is CASSYPGRTNYGYTF.

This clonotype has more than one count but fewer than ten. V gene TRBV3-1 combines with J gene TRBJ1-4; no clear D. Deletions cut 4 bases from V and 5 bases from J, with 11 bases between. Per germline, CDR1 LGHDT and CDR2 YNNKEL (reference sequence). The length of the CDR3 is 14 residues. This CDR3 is CASSLGMNNEKLFF. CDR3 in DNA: TGTGCCAGCAGCCTCGGAATGAACAATGAAAAACTGTTTTTT.

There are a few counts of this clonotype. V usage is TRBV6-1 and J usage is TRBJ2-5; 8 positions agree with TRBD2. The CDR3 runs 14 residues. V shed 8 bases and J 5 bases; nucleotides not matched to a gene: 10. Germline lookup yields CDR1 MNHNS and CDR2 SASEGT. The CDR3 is CASRAGLAGETQYF. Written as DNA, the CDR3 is TGTGCCAGCCGAGCGGGGCTAGCGGGTGAGACCCAGTACTTC.

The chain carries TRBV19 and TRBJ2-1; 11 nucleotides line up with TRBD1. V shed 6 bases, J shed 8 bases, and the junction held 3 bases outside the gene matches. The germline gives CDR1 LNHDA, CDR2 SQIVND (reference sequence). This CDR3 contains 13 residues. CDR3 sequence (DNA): TGTGCCAGTAGGGGACAGGGGGACGATGAGCAGTTCTTC. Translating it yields CASRGQGDDEQFF.

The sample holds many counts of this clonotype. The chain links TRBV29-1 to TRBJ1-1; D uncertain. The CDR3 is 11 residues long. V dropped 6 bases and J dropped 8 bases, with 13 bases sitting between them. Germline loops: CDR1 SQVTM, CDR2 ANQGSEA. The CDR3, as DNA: TGCAGCGTCCGTTCGGCAGAAGAAGCTTTCTTT. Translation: CSVRSAEEAFF.

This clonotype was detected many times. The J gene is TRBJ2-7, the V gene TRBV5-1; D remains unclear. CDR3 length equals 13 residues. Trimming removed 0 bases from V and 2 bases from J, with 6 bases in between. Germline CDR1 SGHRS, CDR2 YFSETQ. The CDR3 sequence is CASSLDGAYEQYF. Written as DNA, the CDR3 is TGCGCCAGCAGCTTGGACGGAGCCTACGAGCAGTACTTC.

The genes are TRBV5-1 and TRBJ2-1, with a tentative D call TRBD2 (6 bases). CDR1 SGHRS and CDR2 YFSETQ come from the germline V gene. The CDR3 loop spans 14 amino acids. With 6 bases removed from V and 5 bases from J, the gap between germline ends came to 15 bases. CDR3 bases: TGCGCCAGCAACTTCGGGACTTTCAACAATGAGCAGTTCTTC. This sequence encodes CASNFGTFNNEQFF.

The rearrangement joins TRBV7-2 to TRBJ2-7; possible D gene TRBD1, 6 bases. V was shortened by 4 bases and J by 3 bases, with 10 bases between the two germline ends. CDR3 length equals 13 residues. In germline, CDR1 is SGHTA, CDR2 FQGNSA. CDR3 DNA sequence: TGTGCCAGCAGCTCGGGACACCTCTACGAGCAGTACTTC. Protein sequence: CASSSGHLYEQYF.

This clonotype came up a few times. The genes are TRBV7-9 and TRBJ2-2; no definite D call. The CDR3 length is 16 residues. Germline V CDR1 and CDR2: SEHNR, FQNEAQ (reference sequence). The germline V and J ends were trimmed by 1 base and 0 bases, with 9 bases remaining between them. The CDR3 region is CASSLGSRPNTGELFF. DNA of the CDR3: TGTGCCAGCAGCTTAGGTTCCCGGCCGAACACCGGGGAGCTGTTTTTT.

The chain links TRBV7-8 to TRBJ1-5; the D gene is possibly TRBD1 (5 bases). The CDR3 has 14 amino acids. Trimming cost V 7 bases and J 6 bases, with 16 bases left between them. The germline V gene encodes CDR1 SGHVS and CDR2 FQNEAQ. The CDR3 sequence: CASTQGRDVQPQHF. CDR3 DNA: TGTGCCAGCACCCAAGGCAGGGACGTTCAGCCCCAGCATTTT.

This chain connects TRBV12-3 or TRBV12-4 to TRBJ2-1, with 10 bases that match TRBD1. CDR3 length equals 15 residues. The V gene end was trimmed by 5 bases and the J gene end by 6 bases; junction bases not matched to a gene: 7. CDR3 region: CASSISGQGTNEQFF. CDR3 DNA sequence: TGTGCCAGCAGTATTTCGGGACAGGGGACCAATGAGCAGTTCTTC.

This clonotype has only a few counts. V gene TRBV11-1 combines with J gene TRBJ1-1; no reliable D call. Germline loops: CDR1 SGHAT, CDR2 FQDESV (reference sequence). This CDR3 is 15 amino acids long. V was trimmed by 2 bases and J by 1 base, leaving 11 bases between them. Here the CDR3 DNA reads TGTGCCAGCAGCTTAACTAGACGGGGGAACACTGAAGCTTTCTTT. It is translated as CASSLTRRGNTEAFF.

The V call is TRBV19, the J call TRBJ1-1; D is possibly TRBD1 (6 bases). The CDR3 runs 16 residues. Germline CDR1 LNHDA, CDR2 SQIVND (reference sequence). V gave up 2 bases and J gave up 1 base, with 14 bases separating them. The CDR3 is CASSISPTGTNTEAFF. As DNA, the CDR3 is TGTGCCAGTAGTATAAGCCCGACAGGTACGAACACTGAAGCTTTCTTT.

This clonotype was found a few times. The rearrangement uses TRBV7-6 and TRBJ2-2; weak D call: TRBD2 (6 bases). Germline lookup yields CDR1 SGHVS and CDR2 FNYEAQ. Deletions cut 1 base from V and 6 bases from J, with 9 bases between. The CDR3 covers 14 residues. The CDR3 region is CASSLVGGAGELFF. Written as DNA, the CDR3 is TGTGCCAGCAGCTTAGTTGGAGGGGCCGGGGAGCTGTTTTTT.

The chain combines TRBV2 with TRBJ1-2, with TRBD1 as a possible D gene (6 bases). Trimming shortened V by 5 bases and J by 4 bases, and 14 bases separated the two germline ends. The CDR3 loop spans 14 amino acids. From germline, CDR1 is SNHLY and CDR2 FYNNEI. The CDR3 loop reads CASSPTGSGYGYTF. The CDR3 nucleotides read TGTGCCAGCAGTCCTACAGGGAGCGGCTATGGCTACACCTTC.

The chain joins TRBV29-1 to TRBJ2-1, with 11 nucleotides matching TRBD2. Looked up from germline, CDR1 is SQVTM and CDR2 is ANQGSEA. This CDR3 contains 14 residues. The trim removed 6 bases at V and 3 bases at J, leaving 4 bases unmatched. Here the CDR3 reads CSVRTSGGYNEQFF. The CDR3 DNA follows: TGCAGCGTCAGAACTAGCGGGGGCTACAATGAGCAGTTCTTC.

The CDR3 reads CSARDQQGLEGLDTQYF. The CDR3 DNA follows: TGCAGTGCTAGAGATCAGCAGGGGTTAGAGGGCTTAGATACGCAGTATTTT. This sequence joins TRBV20-1 and TRBJ2-3, with D maybe TRBD1 (6 bases). CDR3 size: 17 residues. V dropped 0 bases and J dropped 5 bases, with 21 bases sitting between them. CDR1 is DFQATT, CDR2 SNEGSKA, per germline (reference sequence).

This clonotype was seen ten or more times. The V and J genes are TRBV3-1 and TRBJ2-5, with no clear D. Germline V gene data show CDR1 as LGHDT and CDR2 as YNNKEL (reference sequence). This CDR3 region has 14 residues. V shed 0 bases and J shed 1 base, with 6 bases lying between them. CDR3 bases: TGTGCCAGCAGCCAAGATCGCAGCCAAGAGACCCAGTACTTC. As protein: CASSQDRSQETQYF.

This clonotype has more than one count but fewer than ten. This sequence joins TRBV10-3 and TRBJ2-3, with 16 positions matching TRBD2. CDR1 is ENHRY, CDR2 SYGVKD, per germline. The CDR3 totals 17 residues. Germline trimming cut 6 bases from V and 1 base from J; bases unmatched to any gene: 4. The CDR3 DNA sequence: TGTGCCATCAGGGGACTAGCGGGGGGGCGTGGCACAGATACGCAGTATTTT. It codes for CAIRGLAGGRGTDTQYF.

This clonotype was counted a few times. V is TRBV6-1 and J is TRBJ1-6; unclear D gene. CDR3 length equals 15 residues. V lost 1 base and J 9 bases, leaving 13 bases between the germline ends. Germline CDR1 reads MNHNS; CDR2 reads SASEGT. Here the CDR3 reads CASSEEKGRRSPLHF. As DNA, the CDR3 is TGTGCCAGCAGTGAAGAAAAGGGAAGGCGTTCACCCCTCCACTTT.

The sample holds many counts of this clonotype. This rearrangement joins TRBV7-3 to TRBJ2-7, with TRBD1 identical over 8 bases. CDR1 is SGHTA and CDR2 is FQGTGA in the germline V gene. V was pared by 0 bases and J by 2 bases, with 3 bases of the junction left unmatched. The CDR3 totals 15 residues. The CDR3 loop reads CASSLTGQGTYEQYF. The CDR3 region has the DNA TGTGCCAGCAGCTTAACCGGACAGGGAACCTACGAGCAGTACTTC.

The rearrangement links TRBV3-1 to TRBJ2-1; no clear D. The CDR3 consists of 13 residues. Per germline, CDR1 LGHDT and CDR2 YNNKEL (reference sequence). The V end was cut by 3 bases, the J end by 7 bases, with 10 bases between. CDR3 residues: CASSHYTENEQFF. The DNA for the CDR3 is TGTGCCAGCAGCCATTACACGGAGAATGAGCAGTTCTTC.

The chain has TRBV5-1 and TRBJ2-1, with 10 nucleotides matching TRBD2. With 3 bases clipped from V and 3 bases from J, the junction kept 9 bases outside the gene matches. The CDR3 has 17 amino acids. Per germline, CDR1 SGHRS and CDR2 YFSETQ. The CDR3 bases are TGCGCCAGCAGCTCCCCAACCAGCGGGGGGGGCTACAATGAGCAGTTCTTC. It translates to CASSSPTSGGGYNEQFF.

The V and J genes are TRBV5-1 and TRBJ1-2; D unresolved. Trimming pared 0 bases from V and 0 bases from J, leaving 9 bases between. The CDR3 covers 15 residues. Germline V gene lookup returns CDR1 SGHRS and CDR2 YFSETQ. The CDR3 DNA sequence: TGCGCCAGCAGCTTGGATACCAGCACTAACTATGGCTACACCTTC. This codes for CASSLDTSTNYGYTF.